Following are 23 T cell receptor beta chains from one sample sequenced in a study of blood T cells in healthy people across ages. For the second PCR, which ran for about 6 to 11 cycles, a sample-barcoded 5' primer and a J-beta primer mix were used. TCRdb re-called the 5' RACE reads through MiXCR, storing one row per CDR3 protein. The repertoire holds roughly 680,000 distinct CDR3 sequences, with approximately 50% as singletons. The specimen sequenced was blood. The receptors stem from a woman in her sixties or seventies in good health.

The rearrangement uses TRBV18 and TRBJ1-2; D possibly corresponds to TRBD1 (6 bases). The CDR3 spans 16 residues. Trimming shortened V by 7 bases and J by 0 bases, and 18 bases separated the two germline ends. Germline loops: CDR1 KGHSH, CDR2 LQKENI. The CDR3 DNA reads TGTGCCAGCTTACCCCCGGACAGACATACTAACTATGGCTACACCTTC. Protein: CASLPPDRHTNYGYTF.

A few counts support this clonotype. A read error is possible here, since a much larger clone lies one base away. This rearrangement joins TRBV12-3 or TRBV12-4 to TRBJ2-1, with D possibly being TRBD1 (6 bases). This CDR3 comprises 12 residues. Trimming left V 6 bases short and J 6 bases short, with 9 bases between. DNA for the CDR3: TGTGCCAGCAGGAACAGGGCCAATGAGCAGTTCTTC. It is translated as CASRNRANEQFF.

The table lists this clonotype with a count of one. The chain recombines TRBV27 with TRBJ2-1; no definite D call. V was shortened by 6 bases and J by 15 bases, with 21 bases between the two germline ends. Germline values: CDR1 MNHEY, CDR2 SMNVEV (reference sequence). The CDR3 length is 13 residues. CDR3 nucleotide sequence: TGTGCCAGCAGCCCCTCCGAAGGCCGTTTCCGGTTCTTC. Its protein is CASSPSEGRFRFF.

Only a few counts were recorded for this clonotype. The V call is TRBV6-2 or TRBV6-3, the J call TRBJ1-5; 7 bases are shared with TRBD1. The junction had 12 bases not matched to a gene; V was cut back by 2 bases and J by 5 bases. Germline V gene sequence: CDR1 MNHEY, CDR2 SVGEGT. This CDR3 is built from 17 residues. CDR3 sequence: CASSYLLRDSWDQPQHF. The CDR3 region has the DNA TGTGCCAGCAGTTACCTCCTCCGGGACAGCTGGGATCAGCCCCAGCATTTT.

This clonotype was picked up one time. The chain employs TRBV7-2 and TRBJ2-3; perhaps TRBD1 as D (6 bases). The CDR3 has 14 residues. Germline CDR1 reads SGHTA; CDR2 reads FQGNSA. V was shortened by 5 bases and J by 2 bases, with 11 bases between the two germline ends. CDR3 DNA sequence: TGTGCCAGCAGCGGGACATCCTACACAGATACGCAGTATTTT. Translated: CASSGTSYTDTQYF.

Here the CDR3 reads CASSSRRIQGGNSPLHF. The CDR3 DNA reads as TGTGCCAGCAGTAGCAGACGCATACAGGGGGGAAATTCACCCCTCCACTTT. This chain links TRBV6-1 with TRBJ1-6; 8 nucleotides match TRBD1. The V segment lost 5 bases and the J segment 7 bases; nucleotides outside the gene matches: 13. Germline CDR1 reads MNHNS; CDR2 reads SASEGT. The CDR3 runs 17 residues.

The gene calls are TRBV5-1 and TRBJ2-5; weak D call: TRBD1 (5 bases). Between the trimmed V and J ends, which lost 4 bases and 5 bases, there was a span of 21 bases. The CDR3 extends over 16 amino acids. Germline V gene data show CDR1 as SGHRS and CDR2 as YFSETQ. DNA for the CDR3: TGCGCCAGCAGCCCCCGGACACTTCCAAAAGGGGAGACCCAGTACTTC. This translates into CASSPRTLPKGETQYF.

The chain couples TRBV27 to TRBJ1-1; possible D gene TRBD1, 6 bases. From germline, CDR1 is MNHEY and CDR2 SMNVEV (reference sequence). The ends were cut back, 3 bases at V and 6 bases at J, with 11 bases in the middle. The CDR3 runs to 13 residues. DNA of the CDR3: TGTGCCAGCAGTTTTAGAACAGGGTCTGAAGCTTTCTTT. It specifies CASSFRTGSEAFF.

V usage is TRBV2 and J usage is TRBJ1-4, with D perhaps TRBD1 (5 bases). Trimming took 5 bases from V and 8 from J, leaving 18 bases between them. CDR3 size: 15 residues. Germline lookup yields CDR1 SNHLY and CDR2 FYNNEI. The chain's CDR3 is CASSRVGAPGEKLFF. CDR3 nucleotide sequence: TGTGCCAGCAGTCGAGTAGGGGCCCCGGGAGAAAAACTGTTTTTT.

This clonotype has more than one count but fewer than ten. V usage is TRBV13 and J usage is TRBJ2-3; perhaps TRBD1 as D (5 bases). There are 14 residues in the CDR3. The germline CDR1 and CDR2 sequences are PRHDT and FYEKMQ (reference sequence). Trimming left V 2 bases short and J 4 bases short, with 10 bases between. The CDR3 coding sequence is TGTGCCAGCAGCTTAACAGGCGCCTCAGATACGCAGTATTTT. It is translated as CASSLTGASDTQYF.

The V gene is TRBV6-5, the J gene TRBJ1-6; perhaps TRBD1 as D (6 bases). This CDR3 comprises 15 residues. Trimming took off 4 bases at V and 10 bases at J, with 17 bases between the two ends. CDR1 and CDR2 from the germline V gene are MNHEY and SVGAGI. In nucleotides, the CDR3 is TGTGCCAGCAGTTCAGCTACAGGGATGCGGTCACCCCTCCACTTT. Residues: CASSSATGMRSPLHF.

Note on this clonotype: Its ends do not fully match the called genes, so a read error is possible. V and J are TRBV7-9 and TRBJ1-5; D not resolved. Germline lookup yields CDR1 SEHNR and CDR2 FQNEAQ (reference sequence). The length of the CDR3 is 13 residues. CDR3: CASSLISGEPRHF. CDR3 nucleotide sequence: TGTGCCAGCAGCTTAATATCGGGTGAGCCCCGGCATTTT.

The genes are TRBV20-1 and TRBJ1-5; a weak D match, TRBD1 (6 bases). The CDR3 consists of 16 residues. Trimming cost V 3 bases and J 0 bases, with 15 bases left between them. Germline V gene lookup returns CDR1 DFQATT and CDR2 SNEGSKA (reference sequence). This CDR3 is CSASSSGAISNQPQHF. The CDR3 DNA follows: TGCAGTGCTAGCAGTTCAGGGGCCATTAGCAATCAGCCCCAGCATTTT.

The rearrangement uses TRBV29-1 and TRBJ2-7; TRBD1 matches at 9 bases. Per the germline V gene, CDR1 is SQVTM and CDR2 is ANQGSEA. The CDR3 consists of 15 residues. Germline trimming cut 2 bases from V and 4 bases from J; bases unmatched to any gene: 9. CDR3: CSVELGTGKGYEQYF. As DNA, the CDR3 is TGCAGCGTTGAATTAGGGACAGGGAAGGGATACGAGCAGTACTTC.

The J gene is TRBJ1-6, the V gene TRBV20-1; perhaps TRBD1 as D (6 bases). The V gene lost 6 bases and the J gene lost 6 bases, with 15 bases spanning the gap. The CDR3 sequence is 14 residues long. The germline V gene has CDR1 DFQATT and CDR2 SNEGSKA (reference sequence). CDR3 DNA sequence: TGCAGTGCGGTGGGCGGGGGCATTAATTCACCCCTCCACTTT. It is translated as CSAVGGGINSPLHF.

The chain joins TRBV25-1 to TRBJ2-2, with a tentative D call TRBD2 (7 bases). CDR3 length equals 15 residues. Per germline, CDR1 MGHDK and CDR2 SYGVNS. V gave up 2 bases and J gave up 4 bases, with 11 bases separating them. The CDR3 here is CASSERGAGTGELFF. CDR3 bases: TGTGCCAGCAGTGAACGGGGGGCGGGCACCGGGGAGCTGTTTTTT.

The sample holds a few counts of this clonotype. The chain is built from TRBV29-1 and TRBJ2-7; 10 positions match TRBD2. Germline V gene sequence: CDR1 SQVTM, CDR2 ANQGSEA. The CDR3 is 13 residues long. After removal of 7 bases from V and 7 bases from J, the junction contained 10 bases not matched to a gene. The CDR3 nucleotides are TGCAGCGGGGCCCTAGCGGGAGTAAGGGAGCAGTACTTC. Its protein product is CSGALAGVREQYF.

On this clonotype itself: At one boundary the junction diverges from the germline segment, which might be a read error. The gene calls are TRBV27 and TRBJ1-2, with D perhaps TRBD1 (5 bases). The germline V gene has CDR1 MNHEY and CDR2 SMNVEV (reference sequence). The CDR3 loop spans 16 amino acids. This CDR3 is CAGSFDGVRATYGYTF. In DNA form, the CDR3 reads TGTGCCGGCAGTTTCGACGGGGTCAGGGCCACCTACGGCTACACCTTC.

This chain links TRBV20-1 with TRBJ1-6, with D maybe TRBD1 (6 bases). There are 12 residues in the CDR3. The V gene lost 3 bases and the J gene lost 9 bases, with 9 bases spanning the gap. Germline V gene data show CDR1 as DFQATT and CDR2 as SNEGSKA (reference sequence). This CDR3 reads CSARPTGSPLHF. CDR3 in DNA: TGCAGTGCTAGGCCGACAGGTTCACCCCTCCACTTT.

At least ten counts were recorded for this clonotype. This may be a read error: a much more frequent sequence differs by one nucleotide. The chain carries TRBV7-2 and TRBJ2-1; the match to TRBD2 covers 14 bases. The CDR3 extends over 15 amino acids. Germline V gene sequence: CDR1 SGHTA, CDR2 FQGNSA. V shed 1 base, J shed 7 bases, and the junction held 0 bases outside the gene matches. The chain's CDR3 is CASSLGTSGGNEQFF. In DNA form, the CDR3 reads TGTGCCAGCAGCTTAGGGACTAGCGGGGGGAATGAGCAGTTCTTC.

Comment on this clonotype: Just one base apart from a much larger clone, this may be a read error. This sequence joins TRBV18 and TRBJ2-5; D is perhaps TRBD2 (5 bases). CDR1 KGHSH and CDR2 LQKENI come from the germline V gene. The CDR3 spans 13 residues. For the CDR3, the DNA is TGTGCCGGCTCTGGAGCGGCACAAGAGACCCAGTACTTC. Translation gives CAGSGAAQETQYF. Looking up the rest from reference TRBV18 and TRBJ2-5 gives the full variable domain: NAGVMQNPRHLVRRRGQEARLRCSPMKGHSHVYWYRQLPEEGLKFMVYLQKENIIDESGMPKERFSAEFPKEGPSILRIQQVVRGDSAAYFCAGSGAAQETQYFGPGTRLLVL.

The chain uses TRBV6-6 and TRBJ1-1, with 7 nucleotides matching TRBD1. CDR3 length equals 14 residues. V was pared by 8 bases and J by 5 bases, with 11 bases of the junction left unmatched. CDR1 MNHNY and CDR2 SVGAGI come from the germline V gene (reference sequence). Written as DNA, the CDR3 is TGTGCCAGCGGACAGACAGGGATGGGTACTGAAGCTTTCTTT. This encodes CASGQTGMGTEAFF.

The chain has TRBV12-3 or TRBV12-4 and TRBJ2-7; D is unresolved. V lost 5 bases, J lost 3 bases, and 17 bases lay in between. This CDR3 has 15 residues. In DNA form, the CDR3 reads TGTGCCAGCAGTCAAGTCTCCGGAAGTAACTACGAGCAGTACTTC. It yields the protein CASSQVSGSNYEQYF.